These 25 T cell receptor beta chains share one sample of origin, sequenced in a study of blood T cell repertoires in COVID-19. Clones were read by immunoSEQ multiplex PCR, and TCRdb kept only the in-frame ones, dropping some. The sample has fewer than 150,000 clones; around 88% are singletons. Material: peripheral blood. The receptor set was obtained from a woman between 50 and 59 years old with active or convalescent COVID-19.

This clone appeared a single time. The rearrangement links TRBV6-2 or TRBV6-3 to TRBJ2-1; 12 bases align to TRBD2. Trimming removed 5 bases from V and 4 bases from J; junction bases left unmatched: 3. The CDR3 spans 15 residues. Germline CDR1 MNHEY, CDR2 SVGEGT. The CDR3 here is CASSPLAGGYNEQFF. The DNA of the CDR3 is TGTGCCAGCAGTCCCCTAGCGGGAGGGTACAATGAGCAGTTCTTC.

A few counts support this clone. The chain combines TRBV7-8 with TRBJ2-2, with a weak D call TRBD1 (6 bases). Trimming stripped 5 bases from V and 0 bases from J, with 13 bases between. The CDR3 sequence is 16 residues long. Germline assignment: CDR1 SGHVS and CDR2 FQNEAQ. As DNA, the CDR3 is TGTGCCAGCAGCCCGGGACAAGCCACGAACACCGGGGAGCTGTTTTTT. As protein: CASSPGQATNTGELFF. Drawing the rest from reference TRBV7-8 and TRBJ2-2, the complete variable domain is GAGVSQSPRYKVAKRGQDVALRCDPISGHVSLFWYQQALGQGPEFLTYFQNEAQLDKSGLPSDRFFAERPEGSVSTLKIQRTQQEDSAVYLCASSPGQATNTGELFFGEGSRLTVL.

The CDR3 sequence: CASSPEGGVMGNQPQHF. The CDR3 DNA reads as TGTGCCAGCAGCCCAGAAGGGGGGGTGATGGGCAATCAGCCCCAGCATTTT. The rearrangement links TRBV4-2 to TRBJ1-5, with a weak D call TRBD1 (6 bases). Germline V lookup: CDR1 LGHNA, CDR2 YNFKEQ. This CDR3 has 17 residues. Trimming left V 4 bases short and J 2 bases short, with 18 bases between.

This chain connects TRBV15 to TRBJ1-3; a weak D match, TRBD1 (5 bases). Germline V lookup: CDR1 LNHNV, CDR2 YYDKDF (reference sequence). V lost 6 bases, J lost 2 bases, and 14 bases lay in between. The CDR3 contains 15 residues. The CDR3 DNA is TGTGCCACCAGTTTGGGGGGGTTCCCTGGAAACACCATATATTTT. It specifies CATSLGGFPGNTIYF. Combining the CDR3 with reference TRBV15 and TRBJ1-3 gives the whole variable domain DAMVIQNPRYQVTQFGKPVTLSCSQTLNHNVMYWYQQKSSQAPKLLFHYYDKDFNNEADTPDNFQSRRPNTSFCFLDIRSPGLGDTAMYLCATSLGGFPGNTIYFGEGSWLTVV.

The V gene is TRBV15, the J gene TRBJ2-7; D perhaps matches TRBD2 (5 bases). The V and J ends lost 5 bases and 4 bases respectively, with 21 bases between them. This CDR3 has 16 residues. Per the germline V gene, CDR1 is LNHNV and CDR2 is YYDKDF (reference sequence). The CDR3 protein is CATSPRLRLRAYEQYF. The CDR3 DNA follows: TGTGCCACCAGCCCCCGACTAAGGTTGAGGGCTTACGAGCAGTACTTC.

V is TRBV19 and J is TRBJ2-2; unclear D gene. The CDR3 runs 14 residues. Between the trimmed V and J ends, which lost 8 bases and 7 bases, there was a span of 17 bases. CDR1 and CDR2 from the germline V gene are LNHDA and SQIVND (reference sequence). CDR3 DNA sequence: TGTGCCAGTCGACGGGTTGATTTAGACGGGGAGCTGTTTTTT. Translation gives CASRRVDLDGELFF.

The gene calls are TRBV15 and TRBJ1-2; D is unresolved. With 0 bases removed from V and 8 bases from J, the gap between germline ends came to 16 bases. The CDR3 covers 15 residues. Germline CDR1 is LNHNV and CDR2 is YYDKDF (reference sequence). The CDR3 nucleotides are TGTGCCACCAGCAGAGACCTTACAGTTCGTGGAGGCTACACCTTC. It translates to CATSRDLTVRGGYTF.

The V and J genes are TRBV18 and TRBJ1-1; possible D gene TRBD1, 5 bases. In germline, CDR1 is KGHSH, CDR2 LQKENI. Trimming removed 6 bases at V and 7 bases at J, with 15 bases between. This CDR3 comprises 13 residues. The CDR3 nucleotides are TGTGCCAGCTCCCTCGCGGGGGGTGGTGAAGCTTTCTTT. Amino acid sequence: CASSLAGGGEAFF.

The gene calls are TRBV6-5 and TRBJ1-2, with 7 bases matching TRBD1. Germline V gene sequence: CDR1 MNHEY, CDR2 SVGAGI. V dropped 6 bases and J dropped 4; count of bases not matched to a gene: 5. CDR3 length equals 13 residues. CDR3 amino acids: CASSSRQGYGYTF. The CDR3 DNA reads TGTGCCAGCAGCTCTAGACAGGGCTATGGCTACACCTTC.

This clone was detected once. The chain uses TRBV28 and TRBJ2-3, with D tentatively TRBD2 (6 bases). The germline V gene encodes CDR1 MDHEN and CDR2 SYDVKM. Trimming took off 8 bases at V and 0 bases at J, with 12 bases between the two ends. There are 14 residues in the CDR3. CDR3 amino acids: CASARDSSTDTQYF. As DNA, the CDR3 is TGTGCCAGCGCTAGGGACTCTAGCACAGATACGCAGTATTTT.

This clone was observed once. The V and J genes are TRBV27 and TRBJ2-1; D remains unclear. The ends were cut back, 0 bases at V and 5 bases at J, with 11 bases in the middle. CDR3 length: 15 residues. Germline values: CDR1 MNHEY, CDR2 SMNVEV (reference sequence). DNA of the CDR3: TGTGCCAGCAGTTTATCCTCAAACCAGGACAATGAGCAGTTCTTC. This sequence encodes CASSLSSNQDNEQFF.

In this sample, this clone turned up once. The CDR3 coding sequence is TGTGCCAGCAGCCAAGCAGGGGAGCAGTACTTC. It translates to CASSQAGEQYF. V gene TRBV7-2 combines with J gene TRBJ2-7, with D possibly being TRBD1 (5 bases). Germline loops: CDR1 SGHTA, CDR2 FQGNSA. Trimming removed 5 bases at V and 7 bases at J, with 9 bases between. The CDR3 contains 11 residues. Looking up the rest from reference TRBV7-2 and TRBJ2-7 gives the full variable domain: GAGVSQSPSNKVTEKGKDVELRCDPISGHTALYWYRQSLGQGLEFLIYFQGNSAPDKSGLPSDRFSAERTGGSVSTLTIQRTQQEDSAVYLCASSQAGEQYFGPGTRLTVT.

The chain combines TRBV4-2 with TRBJ2-7, with 11 bases that match TRBD2. The CDR3 covers 15 residues. Germline loops: CDR1 LGHNA, CDR2 YNFKEQ. With V trimmed by 0 bases and J by 6 bases, 4 bases remained unmatched. In DNA form, the CDR3 reads TGTGCCAGCAGCCAAGAACTAGCGGGAGCGGGCGAGCAGTACTTC. It yields the protein CASSQELAGAGEQYF.

The chain combines TRBV30 with TRBJ2-7, with TRBD1 matching 7 bases. CDR3 length equals 12 residues. CDR1 is GTSNPN, CDR2 SVGIG, per germline (reference sequence). J gave up 5 bases and V 8 bases, and 9 bases lay outside the gene matches. CDR3 DNA sequence: TGTGCCGGGCAGAGGACAGGCCACGAGCAGTACTTC. Its protein product is CAGQRTGHEQYF. The whole variable domain, filled in from reference TRBV30 and TRBJ2-7, reads SQTIHQWPATLVQPVGSPLSLECTVEGTSNPNLYWYRQAAGRGLQLLFYSVGIGQISSEVPQNLSASRPQDRQFILSSKKLLLSDSGFYLCAGQRTGHEQYFGPGTRLTVT.

The CDR3 bases are TGTGCCAGCAGTGAAATGGGACAGGGTGAAAACACCATATATTTT. This codes for CASSEMGQGENTIYF. The rearrangement joins TRBV2 to TRBJ1-3; 9 bases line up with TRBD1. The CDR3 extends over 15 amino acids. V lost 2 bases to trimming and J lost 6 bases; unmatched junction nucleotides: 5. Germline assignment: CDR1 SNHLY and CDR2 FYNNEI.

V usage is TRBV12-3 or TRBV12-4 and J usage is TRBJ1-2; D uncertain. With 6 bases removed from V and 8 bases from J, the gap between germline ends came to 16 bases. There are 13 residues in the CDR3. CDR3 nucleotides: TGTGCCAGCAGAACTAGAGAAGTGGGGGGCTACACCTTC. It translates to CASRTREVGGYTF.

The CDR3 sequence is CASSKGGGVSNQPQHF. CDR3 nucleotides: TGTGCCAGCAGCAAAGGTGGCGGGGTTAGCAATCAGCCCCAGCATTTT. The rearrangement joins TRBV21-1 to TRBJ1-5. TRBV21-1 is reported as a pseudogene. The CDR3 has 16 amino acids.

In its sample, this clone was seen once. J is TRBJ1-4 and V is TRBV28, with no clear D. Per germline, CDR1 MDHEN and CDR2 SYDVKM. The CDR3 totals 13 residues. Trimming left V 2 bases short and J 8 bases short, with 9 bases between. The CDR3 nucleotides read TGTGCCAGCAGTTTAATCAGGAGGGAAAAACTGTTTTTT. The encoded protein is CASSLIRREKLFF.

The CDR3 region has the DNA TGTGCCAGCAGCTTAATGCAGGGGGTAGATACGCAGTATTTT. Translation gives CASSLMQGVDTQYF. This chain links TRBV7-2 with TRBJ2-3, with TRBD1 matching over 7 bases. V dropped 2 bases and J dropped 5; count of bases not matched to a gene: 4. Looked up from germline, CDR1 is SGHTA and CDR2 is FQGNSA. The CDR3 is 14 amino acids.

This chain links TRBV11-2 with TRBJ2-5; D is perhaps TRBD2 (5 bases). Trimming cost V 1 base and J 1 base, with 7 bases left between them. CDR3 length: 14 residues. Germline-derived CDR1 and CDR2 are SGHAT and FQNNGV. CDR3 coding DNA: TGTGCCAGCAGCTTAGTTGAGGGCCAAGAGACCCAGTACTTC. Translating gives CASSLVEGQETQYF.

CDR3 DNA: TGTGCCAGCAGCGTTCGCGGGAGTGCGTACGAGCAGTACTTC. This encodes CASSVRGSAYEQYF. V usage is TRBV9 and J usage is TRBJ2-7; 7 bases agree with TRBD2. Trimming took 2 bases from V and 4 from J; bases not matched to a gene: 6. This CDR3 has 14 residues. The germline V gene has CDR1 SGDLS and CDR2 YYNGEE. The variable domain in full, completed from reference TRBV9 and TRBJ2-7, reads DSGVTQTPKHLITATGQRVTLRCSPRSGDLSVYWYQQSLDQGLQFLIQYYNGEERAKGNILERFSAQQFPDLHSELNLSSLELGDSALYFCASSVRGSAYEQYFGPGTRLTVT.

The CDR3 protein is CASSLRAQGSGKTQYF. CDR3 nucleotide sequence: TGTGCCAGCAGTTTACGAGCCCAGGGGTCTGGGAAGACCCAGTACTTC. The rearrangement uses TRBV28 and TRBJ2-5, with D possibly matching TRBD1 (6 bases). The CDR3 is 16 amino acids. The germline V and J ends were trimmed by 2 bases and 6 bases, with 19 bases remaining between them. Germline CDR1 and CDR2: MDHEN and SYDVKM.

The rearrangement links TRBV6-5 to TRBJ2-1, with D maybe TRBD2 (5 bases). Germline values: CDR1 MNHEY, CDR2 SVGAGI. Trimming took off 7 bases at V and 9 bases at J, with 19 bases between the two ends. CDR3 size: 14 residues. The CDR3 nucleotides read TGTGCCAGCACCCCGGGCGGCGGGTATTCTGAGCAGTTCTTC. This sequence encodes CASTPGGGYSEQFF.

CDR3 residues: CASSFAGDYGYTF. The CDR3 coding sequence is TGTGCCAGCAGTTTCGCGGGGGACTATGGCTACACCTTC. The chain carries TRBV27 and TRBJ1-2; perhaps TRBD1 as D (5 bases). Germline loops: CDR1 MNHEY, CDR2 SMNVEV (reference sequence). The CDR3 has 13 residues. Trimming stripped 3 bases from V and 3 bases from J, with 8 bases between.

The rearrangement links TRBV7-2 to TRBJ2-5; D gene ambiguous. CDR1 is SGHTA and CDR2 is FQGNSA in the germline V gene. Trimming took off 7 bases at V and 5 bases at J, with 20 bases between the two ends. This CDR3 has 15 residues. CDR3 DNA sequence: TGTGCCAGCACCGTAAACCAGCTAGGATGGGAGACCCAGTACTTC. Amino acids: CASTVNQLGWETQYF.